The 32 T cell receptor beta chains reported below all come from one sample, sequenced in a study of OX40 agonist ivuxolimab in advanced cancers. The data were produced by immunoSEQ multiplex PCR, yet TCRdb's version contains in-frame clones alone and is incomplete. The sample contains fewer than 100,000 clones, roughly 85% of which appear only once. This specimen was CD4+ or CD8+ T cells sorted from blood, taken in a trial of the OX40 agonist ivuxolimab. The receptor set was obtained from an adult with an advanced solid tumor such as melanoma, head and neck, liver or kidney cancer.

This clone was recorded only once. V usage is TRBV10-3 and J usage is TRBJ1-1; the match to TRBD1 covers 9 bases. V lost 6 bases and J lost 5; bases outside the gene matches: 7. In germline, CDR1 is ENHRY, CDR2 SYGVKD. The CDR3 is 14 residues long. Here the CDR3 reads CAIRDRGPWTEAFF. The CDR3 bases are TGTGCCATCAGGGACAGGGGCCCGTGGACTGAAGCTTTCTTT.

CDR3 protein: CASSPFDRGNEQFF. CDR3 sequence (DNA): TGTGCCAGCTCACCATTTGACCGCGGCAATGAGCAGTTCTTC. V and J are TRBV18 and TRBJ2-1; the D is unclear. CDR3 size: 14 residues. With 2 bases removed from V and 6 bases from J, the gap between germline ends came to 11 bases. Germline CDR1 reads KGHSH; CDR2 reads LQKENI.

The DNA of the CDR3 is TGTGCCTGGAGTCTTGGCGTGAACACTGAAGCTTTCTTT. This gives the protein CAWSLGVNTEAFF. The chain uses TRBV30 and TRBJ1-1; no definite D call. V was cut by 2 bases and J by 0 bases, with 7 bases left in between. This CDR3 has 13 residues. The germline V gene has CDR1 GTSNPN and CDR2 SVGIG (reference sequence).

The J gene is TRBJ1-5, the V gene TRBV6-1; unclear D gene. CDR3 length equals 12 residues. V lost 0 bases to trimming and J lost 9 bases, with 6 bases between them. Germline V gives CDR1 MNHNS, CDR2 SASEGT. CDR3 sequence (DNA): TGTGCCAGCAGTGAAGCGGACCCGCCCCAGCATTTT. It translates to CASSEADPPQHF.

The V call is TRBV7-2, the J call TRBJ2-5; D gene uncertain. The CDR3 is 16 residues long. Germline assignment: CDR1 SGHTA and CDR2 FQGNSA. V lost 2 bases and J 1 base, leaving 14 bases between the germline ends. CDR3 sequence: CASSLSMGSGQETQYF. CDR3 in DNA: TGTGCCAGCAGCTTATCTATGGGAAGTGGCCAAGAGACCCAGTACTTC.

The CDR3 coding sequence is TGTGCCAGCTCACCACCGGGTGGGACCCAGTACTTC. Its translation: CASSPPGGTQYF. The chain recombines TRBV18 with TRBJ2-5; D is undetermined. The germline V and J ends were trimmed by 0 bases and 7 bases, with 6 bases remaining between them. Germline V CDR1 and CDR2: KGHSH, LQKENI. This CDR3 region has 12 residues. Variable domain in full (rest from reference TRBV18 and TRBJ2-5): NAGVMQNPRHLVRRRGQEARLRCSPMKGHSHVYWYRQLPEEGLKFMVYLQKENIIDESGMPKERFSAEFPKEGPSILRIQQVVRGDSAAYFCASSPPGGTQYFGPGTRLLVL.

The chain couples TRBV11-2 to TRBJ2-1; 8 bases fit TRBD2. From germline, CDR1 is SGHAT and CDR2 FQNNGV. J gave up 4 bases and V 5 bases, and 10 bases lay outside the gene matches. The CDR3 runs 16 residues. CDR3 nucleotide sequence: TGTGCCAGCAGCACCGAAGCGGGGGCCGGGTACAATGAGCAGTTCTTC. It encodes CASSTEAGAGYNEQFF.

The chain links TRBV5-4 to TRBJ2-2, with a possible D match to TRBD2 (6 bases). V shed 0 bases and J shed 6 bases, with 12 bases lying between them. From germline, CDR1 is SGHNT and CDR2 YYREEE (reference sequence). The CDR3 extends over 15 amino acids. The CDR3 spells CASSLVDYQAGELFF. Here the CDR3 DNA reads TGTGCCAGCAGCTTGGTGGACTACCAGGCCGGGGAGCTGTTTTTT.

The chain is built from TRBV9 and TRBJ2-7; 9 positions agree with TRBD1. This CDR3 is 15 amino acids long. V dropped 0 bases and J dropped 3; count of bases not matched to a gene: 4. Germline CDR1 and CDR2: SGDLS and YYNGEE. The CDR3 region is CASSVEGTGRYEQYF. CDR3 DNA: TGTGCCAGCAGCGTAGAAGGGACAGGGCGCTACGAGCAGTACTTC.

The V gene is TRBV27, the J gene TRBJ1-1; TRBD1 matches 8 bases. CDR3 length: 13 amino acids. Germline values: CDR1 MNHEY, CDR2 SMNVEV (reference sequence). V gave up 4 bases and J gave up 10 bases; unmatched junction bases: 8. Here the CDR3 reads CASSSSRGRGAFF. The CDR3 nucleotides read TGTGCCAGCAGTTCATCCAGGGGGCGAGGAGCTTTCTTT.

The genes are TRBV7-9 and TRBJ2-1; 7 bases agree with TRBD2. This CDR3 comprises 15 residues. V lost 1 base and J lost 7; bases outside the gene matches: 7. In germline, CDR1 is SEHNR, CDR2 FQNEAQ (reference sequence). The CDR3 sequence is CASSLVLASKNEQFF. CDR3 sequence (DNA): TGTGCCAGCAGCTTAGTACTAGCGAGTAAAAATGAGCAGTTCTTC.

V usage is TRBV7-3 and J usage is TRBJ2-1, with TRBD1 identical over 7 bases. Germline CDR1 and CDR2: SGHTA and FQGTGA. The CDR3 contains 16 residues. Losses at the gene ends were 5 bases for V and 2 bases for J; bases not matched to a gene: 9. CDR3 bases: TGTGCCAGCAGCCCTCGTACAGGGGCACCCTACAATGAGCAGTTCTTC. This encodes CASSPRTGAPYNEQFF.

The chain links TRBV12-5 to TRBJ2-3, with D possibly TRBD2 on 7 matching bases. This CDR3 region has 14 residues. V gave up 7 bases and J gave up 4 bases, with 15 bases separating them. Germline V gene sequence: CDR1 LGHNT, CDR2 FRNRAP. This CDR3 is CASAPEGGSDTQYF. The DNA for the CDR3 is TGTGCTAGTGCCCCCGAGGGGGGGTCAGATACGCAGTATTTT.

Comments on this clone: At one boundary the junction diverges from the germline segment, which might be a read error. This chain links TRBV18 with TRBJ1-1, with TRBD1 identical over 7 bases. This CDR3 comprises 15 residues. Germline CDR1 and CDR2: KGHSH and LQKENI. The CDR3 DNA is TGTGCCAGCTCATCACCGACAGGGATGAACACTGAAGCTTTCTTT. Amino acids: CASSSPTGMNTEAFF. Looking up the rest from reference TRBV18 and TRBJ1-1 gives the full variable domain: NAGVMQNPRHLVRRRGQEARLRCSPMKGHSHVYWYRQLPEEGLKFMVYLQKENIIDESGMPKERFSAEFPKEGPSILRIQQVVRGDSAAYFCASSSPTGMNTEAFFGQGTRLTVV.

The genes are TRBV5-1 and TRBJ1-4; D not resolved. This CDR3 comprises 13 residues. Trimming stripped 1 base from V and 7 bases from J, with 8 bases between. Germline CDR1 SGHRS, CDR2 YFSETQ. CDR3 coding DNA: TGCGCCAGCAGCTTGATACGGGGTGAAAAACTGTTTTTT. Translated: CASSLIRGEKLFF.

The V and J genes are TRBV5-1 and TRBJ2-3, with no clear D. This CDR3 comprises 15 residues. V lost 1 base and J lost 2, with 11 bases in between. The V gene's germline CDR1 is SGHRS and CDR2 YFSETQ. CDR3 loop: CASSLTQAYTDTQYF. The DNA of the CDR3 is TGCGCCAGCAGCTTGACGCAGGCTTACACAGATACGCAGTATTTT. The variable domain in full, with the rest retrieved from reference TRBV5-1 and TRBJ2-3, is KAGVTQTPRYLIKTRGQQVTLSCSPISGHRSVSWYQQTPGQGLQFLFEYFSETQRNKGNFPGRFSGRQFSNSRSEMNVSTLELGDSALYLCASSLTQAYTDTQYFGPGTRLTVL.

J is TRBJ1-2 and V is TRBV4-1; maybe TRBD1 (5 bases). This CDR3 is 15 amino acids long. CDR1 is MGHRA, CDR2 YSYEKL, per germline. V was clipped by 4 bases and J by 3 bases, with 15 bases between them. CDR3 sequence reads: CASSLRSGQDYGYTF. The CDR3, as DNA: TGCGCCAGCAGCCTGAGATCGGGGCAAGACTATGGCTACACCTTC.

This rearrangement joins TRBV30 to TRBJ2-5, with D tentatively TRBD1 or TRBD2 (5 bases each). Germline V gene lookup returns CDR1 GTSNPN and CDR2 SVGIG (reference sequence). V was clipped by 6 bases and J by 1 base, with 15 bases between them. This CDR3 is built from 14 residues. The CDR3 DNA follows: TGTGCCTGTTCAATCGGGACCCTCCAAGAGACCCAGTACTTC. The encoded protein is CACSIGTLQETQYF.

The chain couples TRBV6-5 to TRBJ1-1; possible D gene TRBD1, 6 bases. This CDR3 has 15 amino acids. From germline, CDR1 is MNHEY and CDR2 SVGAGI. Trimming took 8 bases from V and 6 from J, leaving 22 bases between them. CDR3: CASWDGGRGRAEAFF. In nucleotides, the CDR3 is TGTGCCAGCTGGGACGGGGGGCGCGGGAGGGCTGAAGCTTTCTTT.

This chain connects TRBV7-3 to TRBJ1-1, with 11 bases lining up with TRBD1. J gave up 4 bases and V 5 bases, and 9 bases lay outside the gene matches. The CDR3 length is 16 residues. The germline CDR1 and CDR2 sequences are SGHTA and FQGTGA. CDR3 region: CASSPRTGGGFTEAFF. The DNA of the CDR3 is TGTGCCAGCAGCCCAAGGACAGGGGGCGGTTTCACTGAAGCTTTCTTT.

The chain joins TRBV7-6 to TRBJ1-1; perhaps TRBD1 as D (6 bases). V was pared by 1 base and J by 4 bases, with 16 bases between. Germline V gives CDR1 SGHVS, CDR2 FNYEAQ. The CDR3 totals 16 residues. CDR3 coding DNA: TGTGCCAGCAGCTTAGGAGTTCAGGGGAGATCCACTGAAGCTTTCTTT. It translates to CASSLGVQGRSTEAFF.

V usage is TRBV5-1 and J usage is TRBJ2-5; weak D call: TRBD1 (5 bases). Germline V gene data show CDR1 as SGHRS and CDR2 as YFSETQ. Deletions cut 4 bases from V and 2 bases from J, with 15 bases between. This CDR3 spans 15 amino acids. The CDR3: CASSPNQGGQETQYF. CDR3 DNA sequence: TGCGCCAGCAGCCCGAATCAGGGTGGGCAAGAGACCCAGTACTTC.

J is TRBJ1-6 and V is TRBV7-3; D not resolved. Germline V gene sequence: CDR1 SGHTA, CDR2 FQGTGA. CDR3 length equals 14 residues. Trimming shortened V by 4 bases and J by 10 bases, and 14 bases separated the two germline ends. The CDR3 loop is CASSSGLLGSPLHF. For the CDR3, the DNA is TGTGCCAGCAGCTCCGGCCTCCTCGGATCACCCCTCCACTTT.

The chain employs TRBV25-1 and TRBJ1-3; a weak D match, TRBD1 (5 bases). V shed 5 bases and J shed 0 bases, with 8 bases lying between them. The CDR3 runs 14 residues. Germline V gives CDR1 MGHDK, CDR2 SYGVNS. CDR3 loop: CASSNQGSGNTIYF. The CDR3 coding sequence is TGTGCCAGCAGTAACCAGGGCTCTGGAAACACCATATATTTT.

This chain uses TRBV9 with TRBJ2-5; perhaps TRBD1 as D (7 bases). Trimming removed 4 bases at V and 1 base at J, with 17 bases between. The CDR3 runs to 16 residues. CDR1 is SGDLS and CDR2 is YYNGEE in the germline V gene. The CDR3 reads CASSSRQGGLQETQYF. CDR3 coding DNA: TGTGCCAGCAGCTCCCGACAGGGAGGCCTCCAAGAGACCCAGTACTTC. The variable domain in full, completed from reference TRBV9 and TRBJ2-5, reads DSGVTQTPKHLITATGQRVTLRCSPRSGDLSVYWYQQSLDQGLQFLIQYYNGEERAKGNILERFSAQQFPDLHSELNLSSLELGDSALYFCASSSRQGGLQETQYFGPGTRLLVL.

CDR3 in DNA: TGTGCCAGCAGTGTGAGGGGGGGCTCCTACAATGAGCAGTTCTTC. It codes for CASSVRGGSYNEQFF. The gene calls are TRBV6-4 and TRBJ2-1, with D possibly matching TRBD2 (7 bases). The germline V gene has CDR1 MRHNA and CDR2 SNTAGT. The CDR3 runs 15 residues. V lost 4 bases, J lost 0 bases, and 10 bases lay in between.

The chain carries TRBV25-1 and TRBJ2-5; a possible D gene is TRBD1 (6 bases). There are 13 residues in the CDR3. Trimming took 3 bases from V and 5 from J, leaving 10 bases between them. Germline lookup yields CDR1 MGHDK and CDR2 SYGVNS. In nucleotides, the CDR3 is TGTGCCAGCAGTGAGCAGGGGAAGGAGACCCAGTACTTC. Amino acids: CASSEQGKETQYF.

This clone was found once. The V gene is TRBV10-3, the J gene TRBJ2-2; the match to TRBD2 covers 9 bases. V was pared by 8 bases and J by 0 bases, with 10 bases of the junction left unmatched. Germline V CDR1 and CDR2: ENHRY, SYGVKD. The CDR3 covers 17 residues. Here the CDR3 reads CAIPSLAGPPNTGELFF. The CDR3 DNA reads TGTGCCATCCCAAGCCTAGCGGGGCCCCCGAACACCGGGGAGCTGTTTTTT.

The chain has TRBV5-4 and TRBJ1-4; no definite D call. The CDR3 loop spans 15 amino acids. V shed 3 bases and J shed 7 bases, with 16 bases lying between them. The germline V gene encodes CDR1 SGHNT and CDR2 YYREEE (reference sequence). Here the CDR3 DNA reads TGTGCCAGCAGCTCGGCGTCGGGCGAGGTTGAAAAACTGTTTTTT. Protein product: CASSSASGEVEKLFF.

The table lists this clone with a few counts. The chain employs TRBV7-9 and TRBJ2-2, with a tentative D call TRBD2 (6 bases). The V end was cut by 5 bases, the J end by 2 bases, with 21 bases between. The length of the CDR3 is 18 residues. CDR1 is SEHNR, CDR2 FQNEAQ, per germline (reference sequence). The CDR3 DNA is TGTGCCAGCAGCCCCCGCCCTGGGGCCGGGGGTAACACCGGGGAGCTGTTTTTT. Its protein is CASSPRPGAGGNTGELFF.

The chain is built from TRBV11-3 and TRBJ2-7, with D possibly matching TRBD2 (6 bases). The V gene lost 5 bases and the J gene lost 3 bases, with 14 bases spanning the gap. This CDR3 spans 14 amino acids. Germline CDR1 is SGHNT and CDR2 is YENEEA. The CDR3 region has the DNA TGTGCCAGCAGCCCTGGAGGGAATATCTACGAGCAGTACTTC. Encoded protein: CASSPGGNIYEQYF. Supplemented by reference TRBV11-3 and TRBJ2-7, the full variable domain reads EAGVVQSPRYKIIEKKQPVAFWCNPISGHNTLYWYLQNLGQGPELLIRYENEEAVDDSQLPKDRFSAERLKGVDSTLKIQPAELGDSAVYLCASSPGGNIYEQYFGPGTRLTVT.

The chain links TRBV10-3 to TRBJ1-5; TRBD1 aligns across 11 bases. Germline loops: CDR1 ENHRY, CDR2 SYGVKD. J lost 5 bases, V lost 4 bases, and 4 bases had no gene match. The CDR3 sequence is 15 residues long. DNA for the CDR3: TGTGCCATCAGTGGGGGACAGGGGGAGCATCAGCCCCAGCATTTT. This sequence encodes CAISGGQGEHQPQHF.